This T cell receptor beta chain was recovered during a study of breast tumors, draining lymph nodes, adjacent tissues. Points from the study as a whole: Most tumor T cells seemingly derive from lymph node, then expand in tumor. Tumor T cell lymph node origin was a supported hypothesis, not proven.

This clonotype was counted at least ten times. What it binds is unknown. MiXCR was run by TCRdb on the multiplex PCR reads, yielding one entry per CDR3 protein. Of fewer than 20,000 distinct CDR3 sequences in the sample, 52% are singletons; the top ten hold around 16%. The germline V and J ends were trimmed by 2 bases and 0 bases, with 7 bases remaining between them. This CDR3 has 14 residues. CDR1 is SGHTA, CDR2 FQGTGA, per germline. Specimen: tumor-adjacent breast tissue. The chain recombines TRBV7-3 with TRBJ1-1; no reliable D call. The receptor's source is a female donor with breast cancer. Some clones in this sample may be carry-over from other donors' samples. CDR3 bases: TGTGCCAGCAGCTTAGGCGTCATGAACACTGAAGCTTTCTTT. Amino acid sequence: CASSLGVMNTEAFF.